The present T cell receptor beta chain was sequenced within a study of T cell clonotyping in hematopoietic cell transplantation. To note about this clone: What it binds is unknown.

Here immunoSEQ multiplex PCR was the method, and the copy in TCRdb shows in-frame clones only, minus some. The table shows approximately 4,400 clones, with about two thirds occurring only once. Between the trimmed V and J ends, which lost 4 bases and 1 base, there was a span of 10 bases. The germline gives CDR1 MGHRA, CDR2 YSYEKL. The CDR3 consists of 15 residues. General observations from the study: CD4 and CD8 repertoire contributions could not be separated without sorting. Higher Inverse Simpson Index values in graft donor and pretransplant recipient predicted broader posttransplant TCR diversity. Pathologically expanded recipient clonotypes increased progressively from day 30 to day 180 as diversity fell.

This sample comprised PBMCs, obtained 100 days after allogeneic stem cell transplant. The chain carries TRBV4-1 and TRBJ1-4, with D possibly TRBD1 on 6 matching bases. The receptor was derived from a male patient aged 60-69 years who had an allogeneic stem cell transplant, so the T cells may come from the graft donor. Some clones in this sample may be carry-over from other donors' samples. The CDR3 is CASSPGTLTNEKLFF. The DNA of the CDR3 is TGCGCCAGCAGCCCGGGGACATTAACTAATGAAAAACTGTTTTTT.